The 25 T cell receptor beta chains presented below share a single source sample, sequenced in a study of PD-L1 blockade in urothelial cancer. The assay was immunoSEQ multiplex PCR, and TCRdb's table has in-frame clones only and misses some. The data contain tens of thousands of clones, about 90% of them singletons. Specimen: PBMCs, collected around atezolizumab (anti-PD-L1) treatment. The receptors were sampled from a man aged 60 to 75 with urothelial cancer.

This clone is a singleton in its sample. The chain has TRBV19 and TRBJ1-5; D gene uncertain. Germline-derived CDR1 and CDR2 are LNHDA and SQIVND (reference sequence). The CDR3 has 14 residues. Between the trimmed V and J ends, which lost 7 bases and 1 base, there was a span of 11 bases. CDR3 residues: CASTTGYSNQPQHF. CDR3 sequence (DNA): TGTGCCAGTACAACGGGGTACAGCAATCAGCCCCAGCATTTT.

The chain carries TRBV29-1 and TRBJ2-3; TRBD1 is a possible D gene (6 bases). V was trimmed by 4 bases and J by 2 bases, leaving 10 bases between them. CDR3 length equals 13 residues. The V gene's germline CDR1 is SQVTM and CDR2 ANQGSEA. The CDR3 nucleotides are TGCAGCGTTGCCCAGGGGTACACAGATACGCAGTATTTT. Translating gives CSVAQGYTDTQYF.

The J gene is TRBJ2-7, the V gene TRBV5-1, with 7 bases identical to TRBD1. Germline CDR1 is SGHRS and CDR2 is YFSETQ. Trimming cost V 4 bases and J 5 bases; bases outside gene matches: 9. The CDR3 contains 14 residues. The CDR3 is CASSRISDRDEQYF. The DNA for the CDR3 is TGCGCCAGCAGCCGAATTAGCGACAGGGACGAGCAGTACTTC.

The chain recombines TRBV10-1 with TRBJ1-1, with D maybe TRBD1 (5 bases). The germline V gene has CDR1 WNHNN and CDR2 SYGVQD (reference sequence). V was trimmed by 6 bases and J by 0 bases, leaving 8 bases between them. This CDR3 has 13 amino acids. CDR3 protein: CASRGEVNTEAFF. In DNA form, the CDR3 reads TGCGCCAGCAGAGGGGAGGTGAACACTGAAGCTTTCTTT.

V usage is TRBV7-2 and J usage is TRBJ2-5; TRBD2 aligns across 11 bases. Germline V gives CDR1 SGHTA, CDR2 FQGNSA. This CDR3 has 16 residues. The V and J ends lost 1 base and 3 bases, in that order; junction bases with no gene match: 4. The CDR3 sequence: CASSLGGLAAKETQYF. DNA of the CDR3: TGTGCCAGCAGCTTAGGGGGACTAGCGGCAAAAGAGACCCAGTACTTC.

This sequence joins TRBV28 and TRBJ1-5, with D hard to call. Germline lookup yields CDR1 MDHEN and CDR2 SYDVKM. This CDR3 is 15 amino acids long. Between the trimmed V and J ends, which lost 4 bases and 4 bases, there was a span of 14 bases. For the CDR3, the DNA is TGTGCCAGCAGTTCCCCACGACGGACTAATCAGCCCCAGCATTTT. This encodes CASSSPRRTNQPQHF.

The CDR3 region has the DNA TGTGCCTGGAGCTCAGGGAAGGTGAGAGCTTTCTTT. Its translation is CAWSSGKVRAFF. The rearrangement uses TRBV30 and TRBJ1-1; the D gene is possibly TRBD1 (5 bases). V lost 3 bases and J lost 10, with 15 bases in between. Germline V CDR1 and CDR2: GTSNPN, SVGIG (reference sequence). The CDR3 runs to 12 residues.

This chain joins TRBV2 and TRBJ2-3, with TRBD2 matching over 16 bases. The CDR3 contains 18 residues. The ends lost 6 bases at V and 4 bases at J; junction bases unmatched: 10. Germline V lookup: CDR1 SNHLY, CDR2 FYNNEI. CDR3 region: CASRGTSGGAFIPDTQYF. The CDR3 region has the DNA TGTGCCAGCAGGGGGACTAGCGGGGGGGCCTTTATCCCAGATACGCAGTATTTT.

The chain uses TRBV5-4 and TRBJ1-2; maybe TRBD1 (5 bases). The CDR3 runs 16 residues. Germline V gives CDR1 SGHNT, CDR2 YYREEE (reference sequence). V was clipped by 3 bases and J by 2 bases, with 17 bases between them. The DNA of the CDR3 is TGTGCCAGCAGCTCGTTTGGGGGGGAGATAAACTATGGCTACACCTTC. Translating gives CASSSFGGEINYGYTF. The whole variable domain, remainder taken from reference TRBV5-4 and TRBJ1-2, is ETGVTQSPTHLIKTRGQQVTLRCSSQSGHNTVSWYQQALGQGPQFIFQYYREEENGRGNFPPRFSGLQFPNYSSELNVNALELDDSALYLCASSSFGGEINYGYTFGSGTRLTVV.

The CDR3 loop reads CASSQGQGHTEAFF. The CDR3 nucleotides are TGTGCCAGCAGCCAAGGACAGGGGCACACTGAAGCTTTCTTT. The chain is built from TRBV7-3 and TRBJ1-1; 9 positions match TRBD1. The junction had 4 bases not matched to a gene; V was cut back by 5 bases and J by 3 bases. CDR1 is SGHTA, CDR2 FQGTGA, per germline. CDR3 length: 14 residues.

This clone was found a few times. The rearrangement uses TRBV19 and TRBJ1-5; no clear D. V shed 7 bases and J shed 4 bases, with 11 bases lying between them. The CDR3 loop spans 13 amino acids. Germline V gene lookup returns CDR1 LNHDA and CDR2 SQIVND (reference sequence). The CDR3 protein is CASNVRGNQPQHF. CDR3 DNA sequence: TGTGCCAGTAATGTGCGGGGAAATCAGCCCCAGCATTTT.

This rearrangement joins TRBV7-2 to TRBJ2-3; D uncertain. This CDR3 contains 14 residues. V lost 2 bases and J 8 bases, leaving 14 bases between the germline ends. Per the germline V gene, CDR1 is SGHTA and CDR2 is FQGNSA. The chain's CDR3 is CASSLRRSQSTQYF. The CDR3 region has the DNA TGTGCCAGCAGCTTAAGACGGAGCCAGTCTACGCAGTATTTT. The whole variable domain, filled in from reference TRBV7-2 and TRBJ2-3, reads GAGVSQSPSNKVTEKGKDVELRCDPISGHTALYWYRQSLGQGLEFLIYFQGNSAPDKSGLPSDRFSAERTGGSVSTLTIQRTQQEDSAVYLCASSLRRSQSTQYFGPGTRLTVL.

The V gene is TRBV18, the J gene TRBJ2-3, with D possibly TRBD1 on 5 matching bases. The CDR3 length is 15 residues. Trimming shortened V by 2 bases and J by 4 bases, and 13 bases separated the two germline ends. Germline lookup yields CDR1 KGHSH and CDR2 LQKENI. DNA for the CDR3: TGTGCCAGCTCACCAAGGGGCTCAAGCCCAGATACGCAGTATTTT. As protein: CASSPRGSSPDTQYF.

The chain uses TRBV27 and TRBJ1-5; D is perhaps TRBD1 (6 bases). V was clipped by 5 bases and J by 4 bases, with 15 bases between them. This CDR3 comprises 15 residues. Germline V lookup: CDR1 MNHEY, CDR2 SMNVEV (reference sequence). CDR3 coding DNA: TGTGCCAGCAGTCCCCCGGGGGGCAGGAATCAGCCCCAGCATTTT. As protein: CASSPPGGRNQPQHF.

The V call is TRBV7-2, the J call TRBJ2-5, with 16 positions matching TRBD2. There are 18 residues in the CDR3. The V segment lost 4 bases and the J segment 2 bases; nucleotides outside the gene matches: 7. Germline V gives CDR1 SGHTA, CDR2 FQGNSA. In DNA, the CDR3 is TGTGCCAGCAGCTCGGGACTAGCGGGGGGGCGGGGGCAAGAGACCCAGTACTTC. Encoded protein: CASSSGLAGGRGQETQYF.

J is TRBJ1-4 and V is TRBV7-9; TRBD1 might be the D (5 bases). Germline lookup yields CDR1 SEHNR and CDR2 FQNEAQ (reference sequence). The CDR3 runs to 15 residues. V was clipped by 0 bases and J by 0 bases, with 5 bases between them. CDR3 region: CASSLATATNEKLFF. CDR3 nucleotide sequence: TGTGCCAGCAGCTTAGCGACAGCAACTAATGAAAAACTGTTTTTT.

The V call is TRBV7-6, the J call TRBJ1-1; D perhaps matches TRBD1 (5 bases). CDR1 and CDR2 (germline): SGHVS, FNYEAQ. The germline V and J ends were trimmed by 1 base and 4 bases, with 10 bases remaining between them. This CDR3 is built from 14 residues. The CDR3 coding sequence is TGTGCCAGCAGCTTAGGCTCGGGGGTCACTGAAGCTTTCTTT. It is translated as CASSLGSGVTEAFF.

The chain's CDR3 is CASRDQGVSYEQYF. In DNA form, the CDR3 reads TGTGCCAGCAGGGACCAGGGGGTGTCCTACGAGCAGTACTTC. The rearrangement links TRBV6-1 to TRBJ2-7, with 7 bases matching TRBD1. This CDR3 has 14 residues. Per germline, CDR1 MNHNS and CDR2 SASEGT. V lost 6 bases to trimming and J lost 1 base; unmatched junction nucleotides: 6.

Written as DNA, the CDR3 is TGTGCCAGCAGCCCCGCCCCGGCTAGCCCCCCCCACAATGAGCAGTTCTTC. It translates to CASSPAPASPPHNEQFF. The V call is TRBV7-8, the J call TRBJ2-1; possibly TRBD2 for D (5 bases). The V gene lost 5 bases and the J gene lost 5 bases, with 22 bases spanning the gap. The germline gives CDR1 SGHVS, CDR2 FQNEAQ. The CDR3 consists of 17 residues.

This clone was counted only a few times. The chain employs TRBV7-2 and TRBJ1-2; no firm D call. The germline V and J ends were trimmed by 1 base and 4 bases, with 10 bases remaining between them. The CDR3 runs 14 residues. Germline CDR1 and CDR2: SGHTA and FQGNSA. In nucleotides, the CDR3 is TGTGCCAGCAGCTTAGGCACTACGGCCTATGGCTACACCTTC. This gives the protein CASSLGTTAYGYTF.

This chain connects TRBV7-8 to TRBJ1-1; a weak D match, TRBD1 (6 bases). Germline CDR1 SGHVS, CDR2 FQNEAQ. The CDR3 length is 13 residues. Trimming stripped 5 bases from V and 2 bases from J, with 9 bases between. The CDR3 sequence: CASSEQGNTEAFF. CDR3 sequence (DNA): TGTGCCAGCAGCGAACAGGGCAACACTGAAGCTTTCTTT.

The rearrangement links TRBV28 to TRBJ1-2; 9 nucleotides align to TRBD1. V lost 2 bases and J lost 5; bases outside the gene matches: 6. The V gene's germline CDR1 is MDHEN and CDR2 SYDVKM. The CDR3 runs to 15 residues. The CDR3 loop is CASSLPLQGAYGYTF. The CDR3 DNA is TGTGCCAGCAGTTTACCCCTACAGGGGGCTTATGGCTACACCTTC.

The chain joins TRBV5-4 to TRBJ2-7, with 7 bases that match TRBD1. The germline gives CDR1 SGHNT, CDR2 YYREEE (reference sequence). The CDR3 loop spans 14 amino acids. V gave up 1 base and J gave up 6 bases; unmatched junction bases: 7. The CDR3 coding sequence is TGTGCCAGCAGCTTGACTTCTGCAGGGGGCGAGCAGTACTTC. This codes for CASSLTSAGGEQYF.

J is TRBJ2-5 and V is TRBV5-1; D is ambiguous. CDR1 is SGHRS, CDR2 YFSETQ, per germline. CDR3 length: 12 amino acids. Trimming pared 0 bases from V and 5 bases from J, leaving 5 bases between. CDR3 sequence: CASSLVGETQYF. DNA for the CDR3: TGCGCCAGCAGCTTGGTCGGTGAGACCCAGTACTTC.

The genes are TRBV7-9 and TRBJ1-5; TRBD1 might be the D (6 bases). The ends were cut back, 1 base at V and 7 bases at J, with 8 bases in the middle. The germline CDR1 and CDR2 sequences are SEHNR and FQNEAQ (reference sequence). This CDR3 has 13 amino acids. The CDR3 region has the DNA TGTGCCAGCAGCTTAGAGGGGGACCAGCCCCAGCATTTT. It translates to CASSLEGDQPQHF.